This record concerns one T cell receptor beta chain sequence. Its antigen is not identified. These data are taken from a study of T-cell memory formation after mild COVID-19. Whole-study findings and limits: Second-wave clones with a day 37 peak had unconfirmed SARS-CoV-2 specificity.

Via MiXCR, TCRdb re-called the 5' RACE reads, giving one row per CDR3 protein. The table lists roughly 100,000 distinct CDR3 sequences, 10% to 15% of them singletons. The CDR3 consists of 15 residues. V gave up 5 bases and J gave up 9 bases; unmatched junction bases: 12. Germline V gives CDR1 SEHNR, CDR2 FQNEAQ (reference sequence). Specimen: PBMCs or a T cell subset sorted from them (not recorded which). The TCR sequence derives from an adult woman who had mild COVID-19 (a few samples of this study predate the infection). Cell type and time point are not known. V usage is TRBV7-9 and J usage is TRBJ2-1; 8 nucleotides line up with TRBD2. CDR3: CASSPRTGGLIEQFF. In DNA form, the CDR3 reads TGTGCCAGCAGCCCACGGACGGGAGGGCTTATTGAGCAGTTCTTC.